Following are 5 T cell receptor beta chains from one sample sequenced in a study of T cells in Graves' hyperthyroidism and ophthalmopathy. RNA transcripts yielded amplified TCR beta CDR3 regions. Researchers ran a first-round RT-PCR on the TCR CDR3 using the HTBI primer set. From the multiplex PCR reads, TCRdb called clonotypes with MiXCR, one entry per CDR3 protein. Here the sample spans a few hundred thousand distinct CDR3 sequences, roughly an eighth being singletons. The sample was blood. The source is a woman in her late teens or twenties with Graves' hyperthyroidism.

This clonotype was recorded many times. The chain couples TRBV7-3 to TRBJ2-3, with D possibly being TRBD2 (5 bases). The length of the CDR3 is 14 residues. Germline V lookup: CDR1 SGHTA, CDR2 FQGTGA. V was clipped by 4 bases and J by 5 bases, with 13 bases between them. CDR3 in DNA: TGTGCCAGCAGCTCAACCTCAGCGGTAGATACGCAGTATTTT. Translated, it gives CASSSTSAVDTQYF.

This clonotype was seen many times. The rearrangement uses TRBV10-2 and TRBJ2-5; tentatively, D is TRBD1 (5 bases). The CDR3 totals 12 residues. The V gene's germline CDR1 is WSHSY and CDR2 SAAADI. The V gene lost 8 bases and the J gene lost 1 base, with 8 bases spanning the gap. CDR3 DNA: TGCGCCAGCCATGACAGCCAAGAGACCCAGTACTTC. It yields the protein CASHDSQETQYF.

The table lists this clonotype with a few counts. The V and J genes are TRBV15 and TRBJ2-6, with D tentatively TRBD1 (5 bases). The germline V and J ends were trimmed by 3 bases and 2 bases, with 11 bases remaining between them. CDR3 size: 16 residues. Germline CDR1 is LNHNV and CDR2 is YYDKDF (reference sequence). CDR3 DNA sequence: TGTGCCACCAGCAGGGAAACAGGACCTGGGGCCAACGTCCTGACTTTC. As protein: CATSRETGPGANVLTF.

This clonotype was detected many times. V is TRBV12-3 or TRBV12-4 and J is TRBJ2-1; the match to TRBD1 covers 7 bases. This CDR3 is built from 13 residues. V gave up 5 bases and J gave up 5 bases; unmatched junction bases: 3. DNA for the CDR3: TGTGCCAGCAGTAGGGACAGACACAATGAGCAGTTCTTC. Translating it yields CASSRDRHNEQFF.

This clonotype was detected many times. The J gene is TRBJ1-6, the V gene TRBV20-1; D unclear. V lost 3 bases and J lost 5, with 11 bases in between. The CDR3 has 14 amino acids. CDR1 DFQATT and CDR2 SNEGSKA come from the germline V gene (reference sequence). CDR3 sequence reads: CSASWVRDNSPLHF. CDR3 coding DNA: TGCAGTGCTAGTTGGGTGCGAGATAATTCACCCCTCCACTTT.